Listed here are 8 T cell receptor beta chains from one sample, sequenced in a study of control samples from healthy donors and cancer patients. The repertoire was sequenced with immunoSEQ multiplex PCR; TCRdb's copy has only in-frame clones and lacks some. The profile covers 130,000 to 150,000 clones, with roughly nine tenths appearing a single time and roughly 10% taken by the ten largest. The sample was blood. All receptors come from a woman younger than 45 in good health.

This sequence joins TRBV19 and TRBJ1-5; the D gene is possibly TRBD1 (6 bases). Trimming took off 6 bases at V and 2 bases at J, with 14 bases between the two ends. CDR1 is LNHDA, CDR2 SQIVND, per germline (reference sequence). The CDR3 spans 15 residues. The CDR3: CASRLQGVGNQPQHF. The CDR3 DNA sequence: TGTGCCAGTAGACTACAGGGAGTTGGCAATCAGCCCCAGCATTTT.

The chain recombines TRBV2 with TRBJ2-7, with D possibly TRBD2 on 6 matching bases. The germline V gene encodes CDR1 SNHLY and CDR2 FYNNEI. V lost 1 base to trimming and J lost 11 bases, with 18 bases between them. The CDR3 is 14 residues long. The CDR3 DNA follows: TGTGCCAGCAGTGAAGGAAGTAGGGCGGGAAGGGAGTACTTC. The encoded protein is CASSEGSRAGREYF.

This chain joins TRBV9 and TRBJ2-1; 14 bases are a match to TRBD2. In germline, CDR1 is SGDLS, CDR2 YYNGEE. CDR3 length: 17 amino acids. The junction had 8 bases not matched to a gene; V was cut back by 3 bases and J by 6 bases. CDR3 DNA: TGTGCCAGCAGCGCCAGACTAGCGGGAGGGCCTGGCAATGAGCAGTTCTTC. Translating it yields CASSARLAGGPGNEQFF.

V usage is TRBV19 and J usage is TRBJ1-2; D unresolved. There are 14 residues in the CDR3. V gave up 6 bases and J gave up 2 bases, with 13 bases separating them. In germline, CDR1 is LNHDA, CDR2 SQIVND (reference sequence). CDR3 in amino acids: CASRVGPSNYGYTF. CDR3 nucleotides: TGTGCCAGTAGGGTCGGCCCATCAAACTATGGCTACACCTTC.

The CDR3 spells CASAASGRLPTDTQYF. The CDR3 bases are TGTGCCAGCGCGGCTAGCGGGAGGTTACCCACAGATACGCAGTATTTT. The rearrangement links TRBV2 to TRBJ2-3, with 11 bases lining up with TRBD2. Germline V lookup: CDR1 SNHLY, CDR2 FYNNEI. V trimming: 8 bases; J trimming: 2 bases; junction bases outside the gene matches: 9. CDR3 length: 16 amino acids.

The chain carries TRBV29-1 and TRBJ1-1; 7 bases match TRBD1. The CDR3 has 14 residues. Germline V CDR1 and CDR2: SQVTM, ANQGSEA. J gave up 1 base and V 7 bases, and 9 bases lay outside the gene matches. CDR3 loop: CSGRDRKTNTEAFF. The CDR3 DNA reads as TGCAGCGGGAGGGACAGAAAAACGAACACTGAAGCTTTCTTT.

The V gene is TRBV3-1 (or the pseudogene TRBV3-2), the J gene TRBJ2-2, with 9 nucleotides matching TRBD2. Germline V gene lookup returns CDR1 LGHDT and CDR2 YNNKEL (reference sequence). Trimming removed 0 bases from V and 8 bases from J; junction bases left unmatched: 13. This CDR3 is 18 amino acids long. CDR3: CASSQDQVAGVGLGELFF. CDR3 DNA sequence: TGTGCCAGCAGCCAAGACCAGGTAGCGGGAGTTGGATTGGGGGAGCTGTTTTTT.

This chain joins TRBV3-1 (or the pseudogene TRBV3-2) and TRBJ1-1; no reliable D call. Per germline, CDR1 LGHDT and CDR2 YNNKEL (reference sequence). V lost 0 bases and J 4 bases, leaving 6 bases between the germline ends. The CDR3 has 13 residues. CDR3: CASSQDLGTEAFF. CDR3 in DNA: TGTGCCAGCAGCCAAGATCTTGGCACTGAAGCTTTCTTT.